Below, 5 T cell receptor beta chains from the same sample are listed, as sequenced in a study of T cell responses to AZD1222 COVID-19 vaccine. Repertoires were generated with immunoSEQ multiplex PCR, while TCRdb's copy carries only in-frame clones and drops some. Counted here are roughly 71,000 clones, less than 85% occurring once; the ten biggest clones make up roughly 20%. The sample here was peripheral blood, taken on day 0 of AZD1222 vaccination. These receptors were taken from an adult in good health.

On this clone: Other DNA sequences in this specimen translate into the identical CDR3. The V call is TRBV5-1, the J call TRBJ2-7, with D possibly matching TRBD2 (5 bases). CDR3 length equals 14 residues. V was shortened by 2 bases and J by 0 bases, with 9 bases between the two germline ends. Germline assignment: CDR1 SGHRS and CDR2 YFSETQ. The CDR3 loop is CASSLEGSSYEQYF. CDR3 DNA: TGCGCCAGCAGCTTAGAGGGATCCTCCTACGAGCAGTACTTC.

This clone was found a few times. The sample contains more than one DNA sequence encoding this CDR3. The CDR3 sequence is CASSLGTGPYNEQFF. For the CDR3, the DNA is TGTGCCAGCAGCTTAGGGACAGGGCCCTACAATGAGCAGTTCTTC. The chain combines TRBV7-2 with TRBJ2-1, with 8 bases identical to TRBD1. The CDR3 totals 15 residues. Germline CDR1 is SGHTA and CDR2 is FQGNSA. J was trimmed by 2 bases and V by 1 base; bases with no gene match: 1.

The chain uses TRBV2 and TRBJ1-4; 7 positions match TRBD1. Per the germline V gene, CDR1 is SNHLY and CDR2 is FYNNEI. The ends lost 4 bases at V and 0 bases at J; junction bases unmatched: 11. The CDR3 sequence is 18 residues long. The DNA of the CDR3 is TGTGCCAGCAGTGTCCCCCGGAGACAGGGCACAACTAATGAAAAACTGTTTTTT. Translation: CASSVPRRQGTTNEKLFF.

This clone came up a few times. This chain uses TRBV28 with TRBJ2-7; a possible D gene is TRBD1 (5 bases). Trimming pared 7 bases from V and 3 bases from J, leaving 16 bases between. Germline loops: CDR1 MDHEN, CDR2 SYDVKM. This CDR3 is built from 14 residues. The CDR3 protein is CASTLGAGNYEQYF. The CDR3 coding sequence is TGTGCCAGCACCTTAGGGGCCGGTAACTACGAGCAGTACTTC.

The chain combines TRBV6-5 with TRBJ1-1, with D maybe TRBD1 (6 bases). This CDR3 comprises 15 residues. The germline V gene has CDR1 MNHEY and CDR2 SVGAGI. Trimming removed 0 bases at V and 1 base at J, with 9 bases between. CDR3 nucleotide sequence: TGTGCCAGCAGTTACTCAACAGGGCAGAACACTGAAGCTTTCTTT. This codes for CASSYSTGQNTEAFF.